The 11 T cell receptor beta chains reported below all come from one sample, sequenced in a study of cytomegalovirus exposure and HLA in healthy donors (dated 2017 in TCRdb). Library preparation was by the immunoSEQ multiplex PCR assay. For the multiplex PCR, a mixture combining 60 forward primers for TCR Vbeta segments and 13 reverse primers for TCR Jbeta segments was used. TCRdb's version of the immuneACCESS table is confined to in-frame rearrangements and falls short of the full clone set. An unresolved V gene accounts for under half of the shortfall where checked; the remainder is of unknown origin. This sample lists more than 85,000 clones; roughly 76% were detected once. The leading ten clones occupy about 6.9% of the sample. Source material: PBMCs. The source is a man between 25 and 39 years old in good health and CMV-seropositive.

This clone was seen just once. The chain is built from TRBV5-1 and TRBJ1-3; D might be TRBD1 (6 bases). V gave up 4 bases and J gave up 2 bases, with 13 bases separating them. Germline assignment: CDR1 SGHRS and CDR2 YFSETQ. The CDR3 is 15 residues long. DNA for the CDR3: TGCGCCAGCAGCCCACAGGGTATCACTGGAAACACCATATATTTT. As protein: CASSPQGITGNTIYF.

The gene calls are TRBV18 and TRBJ1-4; the D is unclear. V was pared by 0 bases and J by 7 bases, with 6 bases between. Germline assignment: CDR1 KGHSH and CDR2 LQKENI. This CDR3 has 13 residues. The DNA of the CDR3 is TGTGCCAGCTCACCACCTCTGTCTGAAAAACTGTTTTTT. Translating gives CASSPPLSEKLFF.

The chain is built from TRBV11-2 and TRBJ1-2; TRBD1 might be the D (6 bases). The germline V gene has CDR1 SGHAT and CDR2 FQNNGV. V dropped 5 bases and J dropped 2 bases, with 9 bases sitting between them. This CDR3 is 13 amino acids long. The CDR3 sequence: CASSKGGNYGYTF. The CDR3 bases are TGTGCCAGCAGCAAGGGGGGGAACTATGGCTACACCTTC.

The chain links TRBV4-2 to TRBJ1-5, with a tentative D call TRBD1 (5 bases). V lost 0 bases, J lost 5 bases, and 11 bases lay in between. In germline, CDR1 is LGHNA, CDR2 YNFKEQ. This CDR3 contains 15 residues. The CDR3 protein is CASSQDPGGHQPQHF. CDR3 nucleotides: TGTGCCAGCAGCCAAGATCCGGGGGGTCATCAGCCCCAGCATTTT.

In this sample, this clone turned up a few times. V gene TRBV27 combines with J gene TRBJ2-7; possible D gene TRBD2, 6 bases. Trimming stripped 6 bases from V and 6 bases from J, with 9 bases between. The V gene's germline CDR1 is MNHEY and CDR2 SMNVEV (reference sequence). The CDR3 has 11 residues. The CDR3 loop reads CASRLGGEQYF. For the CDR3, the DNA is TGTGCCAGCAGGCTCGGGGGCGAGCAGTACTTC.

The genes are TRBV5-4 and TRBJ2-1; perhaps TRBD2 as D (5 bases). Trimming took off 1 base at V and 0 bases at J, with 11 bases between the two ends. The germline CDR1 and CDR2 sequences are SGHNT and YYREEE (reference sequence). There are 16 residues in the CDR3. DNA of the CDR3: TGTGCCAGCAGCTTGAGCGGCTTAAGCTCCTACAATGAGCAGTTCTTC. It codes for CASSLSGLSSYNEQFF.

This chain joins TRBV14 and TRBJ1-1; D is uncertain. Trimming shortened V by 4 bases and J by 4 bases, and 13 bases separated the two germline ends. CDR1 SGHDN and CDR2 FVKESK come from the germline V gene. The CDR3 extends over 14 amino acids. This CDR3 reads CASSPLLGSTEAFF. For the CDR3, the DNA is TGTGCCAGCAGCCCTCTGCTGGGGAGCACTGAAGCTTTCTTT.

This chain connects TRBV5-6 to TRBJ1-3, with 7 positions matching TRBD1. CDR1 SGHDT and CDR2 YYEEEE come from the germline V gene. This CDR3 contains 15 residues. The trim removed 2 bases at V and 4 bases at J, leaving 6 bases unmatched. The CDR3 region has the DNA TGTGCCAGCAGCTTCAGGGGGTATGGAGGAAACACCATATATTTT. Translating gives CASSFRGYGGNTIYF.

The rearrangement links TRBV6-1 to TRBJ1-2, with TRBD1 identical over 7 bases. The CDR3 runs 11 residues. J was trimmed by 5 bases and V by 6 bases; bases with no gene match: 0. Germline assignment: CDR1 MNHNS and CDR2 SASEGT. In nucleotides, the CDR3 is TGTGCCAGCAGGACAGGGTATGGCTACACCTTC. This sequence encodes CASRTGYGYTF.

Written as DNA, the CDR3 is TGTGCCACCAGCAGAACAGACATGAGGGTGGATGAAAAACTGTTTTTT. Amino acids: CATSRTDMRVDEKLFF. The chain couples TRBV15 to TRBJ1-4; D gene uncertain. Germline V gene sequence: CDR1 LNHNV, CDR2 YYDKDF (reference sequence). This CDR3 comprises 16 residues. With 2 bases removed from V and 6 bases from J, the gap between germline ends came to 16 bases.

V and J are TRBV7-6 and TRBJ1-6; 8 nucleotides align to TRBD1. The CDR3 is 14 residues long. In germline, CDR1 is SGHVS, CDR2 FNYEAQ. J was trimmed by 10 bases and V by 5 bases; bases with no gene match: 7. The CDR3 DNA follows: TGTGCCAGCAGCCAACAGGGGGAAAGCTCACCCCTCCACTTT. This codes for CASSQQGESSPLHF.